This T cell receptor beta chain was documented in a study of regulatory T cells in long-lasting Graves disease. Regarding the study as a whole: The sample size was small, and this may have reduced accuracy. Blood alone, not thyroid tissue, was studied. When disease was persistent, TRBV28, TRBJ1-2 and TRBJ2-5 were the favored segments.

The V segment lost 5 bases and the J segment 3 bases; nucleotides outside the gene matches: 9. CDR3 length: 17 amino acids. Germline CDR1 SGHAT, CDR2 FQNNGV. Specified time point: newly diagnosed GD, antithyroid drugs for less than 3 months. Construction of the TCR library relied on RNA isolated from PBMCs. This clonotype was recorded at least ten times. Its antigen is currently unknown. iRepertoire HTBI primers and Arm-PCR of CDR3 regions built TCR beta libraries. Authors' analysis steps: The samples included approximately 60 TRBV and approximately 15 TRBJ segments. TCRdb processed the multiplex PCR reads anew with MiXCR; each CDR3 protein has one entry. Here the V and J calls rest on TCRdb's processing, not on the authors' analysis. The repertoire holds roughly 510,000 distinct CDR3 sequences, with 15% to 20% as singletons. The sample was also linked to a second study, of T cells in Graves' hyperthyroidism and ophthalmopathy.

The V gene is TRBV11-2, the J gene TRBJ2-2; TRBD2 matches at 10 bases. This specimen consisted of peripheral blood mononuclear cells (PBMCs), obtained at new diagnosis, from a patient treated with antithyroid drugs. This TCR derives from a man aged 18 to 29 with Graves disease. The DNA of the CDR3 is TGTGCCAGCAGCCCAGGCCGAGCGGGAGGGTACACCGGGGAGCTGTTTTTT. Translation gives CASSPGRAGGYTGELFF.